This is a list of T cell receptor beta chains from one sample in a study of T cell repertoires in cytomegalovirus infection. MiXCR, applied by TCRdb to the reads, yields one record per CDR3 protein. The table has 210,000 or so distinct CDR3 sequences, approximately 7% seen once. Material: PBMCs. The receptors here all came from a human donor in good health (CMV status not recorded). Some clones in this sample may be carry-over from other donors' samples. Each CDR3 is given with its conserved first and last residue. The D gene is left open where the match is weak. Part of the rows lack a size; the others show once, few, many or a class for expanded clones.

J gene | clone size | D gene | V gene | CDR3 length | CDR3 DNA | CDR3 protein
TRBJ2-3 | many | . | TRBV19 | 13 | TGTGCCAGCCTCCCAGGGGATGGAGATACGCAGTATTTT | CASLPGDGDTQYF
TRBJ1-1 | many | . | TRBV29-1 | 15 | TGCAGCGTTGAAGATCGAACAACAGGCAGGACTGAAGCTTTCTTT | CSVEDRTTGRTEAFF
TRBJ1-4 | many | TRBD1 | TRBV20-1 | 14 | TGCAGTGCTAGCCCCGGGACAGGGGGCGAAAAACTGTTTTTT | CSASPGTGGEKLFF
TRBJ1-5 | many | . | TRBV7-9 | 16 | TGTGCCAGCAGCTTAGGGGGGTGGCAGTCGGATCAGCCCCAGCATTTT | CASSLGGWQSDQPQHF
TRBJ1-5 | many | . | TRBV27 | 13 | TGTGCCAGCTCCCCAGGGAAGAATCAGCCCCAGCATTTT | CASSPGKNQPQHF
TRBJ2-5 | many | . | TRBV2 | 14 | TGTGCCAGCAGTGATCGGGGCAGCCAAGAGACCCAGTACTTC | CASSDRGSQETQYF
TRBJ1-4 | many | . | TRBV6-5 | 15 | TGTGCCAGCAGTTACCTAGGCCCTCAAGGTGGAAAACTGTTTTTT | CASSYLGPQGGKLFF
TRBJ2-5 | many | TRBD2 | TRBV6-5 | 14 | TGTGCCAGCAGTTACTCGAGCGGGGTGGGGACCCAGTACTTC | CASSYSSGVGTQYF
TRBJ2-2 | many | TRBD1 | TRBV20-1 | 16 | TGCAGTGCTAGAGATCAAGGGACAGGGGGCTCCGGGGAGCTGTTTTTT | CSARDQGTGGSGELFF
TRBJ2-1 | many | TRBD2 | TRBV28 | 16 | TGTGCCAGCAGGGAGGGGACTAGCGGGGGATACAATGAGCAGTTCTTC | CASREGTSGGYNEQFF
TRBJ2-1 | many | . | TRBV4-1 | 15 | TGCGCCAGCAGCCAAGTTGGGAGGACAAACAATGAGCAGTTCTTC | CASSQVGRTNNEQFF
TRBJ1-5 | . | . | TRBV6-2/TRBV6-3 | 15 | TGTGCCAGCAGTTACCACAGCAATAGCAATCAGCCCCAGCATTTT | CASSYHSNSNQPQHF
TRBJ1-5 | many | . | TRBV7-2 | 13 | TGTGCCAGCAGCTTAGAATGGGGACAGCCCCAGCATTTT | CASSLEWGQPQHF
TRBJ2-3 | many | TRBD2 | TRBV20-1 | 15 | TGCAGTGCCCAGGGACTAGCGGAGCTCACAGATACGCAGTATTTT | CSAQGLAELTDTQYF
TRBJ1-6 | many | . | TRBV14 | 14 | TGTGCCAGCAGCCACACAGGCTATAATTCACCCCTCCACTTT | CASSHTGYNSPLHF
TRBJ2-3 | many | TRBD2 | TRBV10-3 | 14 | TGTGCCATCTCCCCTAGCGGGGCCACAGATACGCAGTATTTT | CAISPSGATDTQYF
TRBJ2-1 | once | . | TRBV6-6 | 12 | TGTGCCAGCAGTTCCGGGGTGGGTGAGCAGTTCTTC | CASSSGVGEQFF
TRBJ1-6 | many | . | TRBV7-9 | 16 | TGTGCCAGCAGCTTCGACGGGGGCCCCTATAATTCACCCCTCCACTTT | CASSFDGGPYNSPLHF
TRBJ2-5 | many | . | TRBV28 | 13 | TGTGCCAGCAGTTTCCTAGCTCCGGAGACCCAGTACTTC | CASSFLAPETQYF
TRBJ2-7 | many | TRBD2 | TRBV7-8 | 13 | TGTGCCAGCAGCTTAGGCGGGGGAATCGAGCAGTACTTC | CASSLGGGIEQYF
TRBJ1-2 | many | . | TRBV5-1 | 18 | TGCGCCAGCAGCTTGTTAAGCGCGGGGACCCTTGGCAACTATGGCTACACCTTC | CASSLLSAGTLGNYGYTF
TRBJ2-1 | many | TRBD1 | TRBV7-2 | 15 | TGTGCCAGCAGCCGAAGCCGGGACAGCTACAATGAGCAGTTCTTC | CASSRSRDSYNEQFF
TRBJ2-2 | . | . | TRBV28 | 13 | TGTGCCAGCGCCTTCTCGGCCGCCGGGGAGCTGTTTTTT | CASAFSAAGELFF